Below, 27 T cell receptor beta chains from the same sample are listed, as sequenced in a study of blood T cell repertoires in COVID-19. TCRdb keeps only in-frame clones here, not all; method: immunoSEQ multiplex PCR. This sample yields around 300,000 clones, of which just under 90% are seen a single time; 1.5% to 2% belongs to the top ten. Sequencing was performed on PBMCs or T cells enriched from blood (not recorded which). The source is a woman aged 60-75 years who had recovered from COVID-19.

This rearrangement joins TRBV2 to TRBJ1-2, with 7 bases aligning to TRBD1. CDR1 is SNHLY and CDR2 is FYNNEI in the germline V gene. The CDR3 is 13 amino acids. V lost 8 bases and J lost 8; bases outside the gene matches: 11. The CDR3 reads CASSAQTGRGYTF. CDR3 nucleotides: TGTGCCAGCTCCGCCCAGACAGGGCGCGGCTACACCTTC.

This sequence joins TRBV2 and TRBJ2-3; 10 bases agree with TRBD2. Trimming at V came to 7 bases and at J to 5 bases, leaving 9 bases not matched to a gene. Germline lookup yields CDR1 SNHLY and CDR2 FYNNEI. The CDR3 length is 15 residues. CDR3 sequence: CASTQLAGLGDTQYF. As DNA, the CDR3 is TGTGCCAGCACACAACTAGCGGGATTAGGAGATACGCAGTATTTT.

The DNA of the CDR3 is TGTGCCAGCAGCACCGTGGGACAGTTAAGCTCTGGAAACACCATATATTTT. This gives the protein CASSTVGQLSSGNTIYF. The J gene is TRBJ1-3, the V gene TRBV11-2; 7 bases fit TRBD1. The length of the CDR3 is 17 residues. Looked up from germline, CDR1 is SGHAT and CDR2 is FQNNGV. V was pared by 5 bases and J by 0 bases, with 10 bases of the junction left unmatched.

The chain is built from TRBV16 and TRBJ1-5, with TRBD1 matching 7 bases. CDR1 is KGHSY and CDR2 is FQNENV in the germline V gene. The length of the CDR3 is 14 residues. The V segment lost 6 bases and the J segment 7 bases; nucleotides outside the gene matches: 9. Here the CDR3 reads CASRPTGDEQPQHF. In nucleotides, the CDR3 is TGTGCCAGCAGACCCACAGGGGATGAACAGCCCCAGCATTTT.

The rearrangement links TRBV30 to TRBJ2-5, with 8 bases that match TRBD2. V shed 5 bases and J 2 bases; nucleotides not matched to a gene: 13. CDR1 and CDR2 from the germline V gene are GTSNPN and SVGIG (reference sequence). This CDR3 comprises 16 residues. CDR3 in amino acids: CAWGAPGTSIQETQYF. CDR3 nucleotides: TGTGCCTGGGGGGCCCCCGGGACTAGTATACAAGAGACCCAGTACTTC.

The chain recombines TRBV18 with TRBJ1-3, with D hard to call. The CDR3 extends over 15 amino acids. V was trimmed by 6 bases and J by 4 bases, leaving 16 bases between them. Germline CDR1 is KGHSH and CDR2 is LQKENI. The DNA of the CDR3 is TGTGCCAGCTCCTCTACCCCTCAATCCGGAAACACCATATATTTT. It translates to CASSSTPQSGNTIYF. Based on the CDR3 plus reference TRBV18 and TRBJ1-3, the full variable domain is NAGVMQNPRHLVRRRGQEARLRCSPMKGHSHVYWYRQLPEEGLKFMVYLQKENIIDESGMPKERFSAEFPKEGPSILRIQQVVRGDSAAYFCASSSTPQSGNTIYFGEGSWLTVV.

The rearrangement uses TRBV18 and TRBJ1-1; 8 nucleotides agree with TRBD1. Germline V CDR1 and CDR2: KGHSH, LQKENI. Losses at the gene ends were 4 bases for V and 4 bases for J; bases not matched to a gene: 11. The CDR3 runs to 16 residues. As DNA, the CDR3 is TGTGCCAGCTCACGAGACGTAACAGGGGGAAGCACTGAAGCTTTCTTT. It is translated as CASSRDVTGGSTEAFF.

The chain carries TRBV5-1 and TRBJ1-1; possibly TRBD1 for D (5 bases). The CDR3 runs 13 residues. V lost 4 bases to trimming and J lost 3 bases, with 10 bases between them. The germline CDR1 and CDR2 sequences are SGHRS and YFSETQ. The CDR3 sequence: CASSGWGDTEAFF. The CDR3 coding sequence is TGCGCCAGCAGCGGATGGGGCGACACTGAAGCTTTCTTT.

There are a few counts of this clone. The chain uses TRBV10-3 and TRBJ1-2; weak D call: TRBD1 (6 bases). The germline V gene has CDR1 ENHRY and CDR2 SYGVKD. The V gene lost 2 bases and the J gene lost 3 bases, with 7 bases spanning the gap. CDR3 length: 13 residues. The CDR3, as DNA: TGTGCCATCAGTGAGCCAGGGGACTATGGCTACACCTTC. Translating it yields CAISEPGDYGYTF.

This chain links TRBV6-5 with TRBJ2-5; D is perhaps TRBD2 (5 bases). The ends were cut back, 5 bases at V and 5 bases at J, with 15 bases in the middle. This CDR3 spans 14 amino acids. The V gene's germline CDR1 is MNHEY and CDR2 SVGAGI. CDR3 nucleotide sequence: TGTGCCAGCAGTCGACTATTCAGTTCGGAGACCCAGTACTTC. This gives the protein CASSRLFSSETQYF.

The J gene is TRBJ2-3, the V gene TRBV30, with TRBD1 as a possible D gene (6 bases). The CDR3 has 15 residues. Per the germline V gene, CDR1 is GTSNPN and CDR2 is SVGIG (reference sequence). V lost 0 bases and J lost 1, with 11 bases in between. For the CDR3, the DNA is TGTGCCTGGAGTGTACAGGGCGGCCGCACAGATACGCAGTATTTT. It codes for CAWSVQGGRTDTQYF.

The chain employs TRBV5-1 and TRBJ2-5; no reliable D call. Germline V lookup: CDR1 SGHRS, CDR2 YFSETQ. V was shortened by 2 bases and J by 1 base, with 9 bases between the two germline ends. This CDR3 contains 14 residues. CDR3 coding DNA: TGCGCCAGCAGCTTTATGCAGATCCAAGAGACCCAGTACTTC. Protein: CASSFMQIQETQYF. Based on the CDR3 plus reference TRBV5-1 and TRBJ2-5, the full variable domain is KAGVTQTPRYLIKTRGQQVTLSCSPISGHRSVSWYQQTPGQGLQFLFEYFSETQRNKGNFPGRFSGRQFSNSRSEMNVSTLELGDSALYLCASSFMQIQETQYFGPGTRLLVL.

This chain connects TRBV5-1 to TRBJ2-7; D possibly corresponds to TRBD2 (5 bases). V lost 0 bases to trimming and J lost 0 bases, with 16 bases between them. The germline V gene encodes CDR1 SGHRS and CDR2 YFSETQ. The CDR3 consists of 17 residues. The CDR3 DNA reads TGCGCCAGCAGCTTGGCGGGGAACGATGCGGCCTCCTACGAGCAGTACTTC. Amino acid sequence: CASSLAGNDAASYEQYF.

The CDR3 is CASSEAWARGTDQPQHF. CDR3 sequence (DNA): TGTGCCAGCAGTGAAGCGTGGGCTAGGGGGACGGATCAGCCCCAGCATTTT. The gene calls are TRBV2 and TRBJ1-5, with D possibly matching TRBD1 (6 bases). Germline CDR1 and CDR2: SNHLY and FYNNEI. The CDR3 sequence is 17 residues long. V was trimmed by 0 bases and J by 5 bases, leaving 17 bases between them.

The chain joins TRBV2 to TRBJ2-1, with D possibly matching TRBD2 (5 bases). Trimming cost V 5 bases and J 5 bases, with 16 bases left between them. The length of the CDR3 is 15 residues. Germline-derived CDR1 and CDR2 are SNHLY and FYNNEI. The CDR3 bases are TGTGCCAGCAGTTTCGAGGGAAGAATCAACAATGAGCAGTTCTTC. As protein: CASSFEGRINNEQFF.

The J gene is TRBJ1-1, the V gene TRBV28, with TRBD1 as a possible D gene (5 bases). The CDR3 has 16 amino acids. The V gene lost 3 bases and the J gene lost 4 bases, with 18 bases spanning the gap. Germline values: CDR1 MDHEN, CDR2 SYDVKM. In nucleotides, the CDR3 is TGTGCCAGCAGTTTTTCGGCGGGACGGGGAGGCACTGAAGCTTTCTTT. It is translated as CASSFSAGRGGTEAFF.

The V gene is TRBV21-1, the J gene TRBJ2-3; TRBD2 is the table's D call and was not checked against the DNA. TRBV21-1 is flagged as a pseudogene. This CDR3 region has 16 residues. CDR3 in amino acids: CASSKLAGASTDTQYF. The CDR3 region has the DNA TGTGCCAGCAGCAAGTTAGCGGGAGCTAGCACAGATACGCAGTATTTT.

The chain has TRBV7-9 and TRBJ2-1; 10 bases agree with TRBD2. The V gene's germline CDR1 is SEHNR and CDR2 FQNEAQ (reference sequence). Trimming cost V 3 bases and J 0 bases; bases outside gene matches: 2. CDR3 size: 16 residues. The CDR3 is CASSLPSGSSYNEQFF. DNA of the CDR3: TGTGCCAGCAGCTTGCCTAGCGGGAGCTCCTACAATGAGCAGTTCTTC. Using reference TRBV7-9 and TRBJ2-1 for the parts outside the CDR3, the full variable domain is DTGVSQNPRHKITKRGQNVTFRCDPISEHNRLYWYRQTLGQGPEFLTYFQNEAQLEKSRLLSDRFSAERPKGSFSTLEIQRTEQGDSAMYLCASSLPSGSSYNEQFFGPGTRLTVL.

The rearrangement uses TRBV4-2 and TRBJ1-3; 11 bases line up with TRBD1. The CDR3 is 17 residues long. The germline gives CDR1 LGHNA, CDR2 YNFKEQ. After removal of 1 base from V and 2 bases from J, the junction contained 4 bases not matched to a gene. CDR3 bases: TGTGCCAGCAGCCAAGCAACGGGACAGGGGGCTGGAAACACCATATATTTT. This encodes CASSQATGQGAGNTIYF.

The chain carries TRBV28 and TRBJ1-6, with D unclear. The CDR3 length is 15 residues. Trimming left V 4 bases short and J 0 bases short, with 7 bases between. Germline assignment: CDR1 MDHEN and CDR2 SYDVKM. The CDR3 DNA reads TGTGCCAGCAGTTCACGGAGCTCCTATAATTCACCCCTCCACTTT. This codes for CASSSRSSYNSPLHF.

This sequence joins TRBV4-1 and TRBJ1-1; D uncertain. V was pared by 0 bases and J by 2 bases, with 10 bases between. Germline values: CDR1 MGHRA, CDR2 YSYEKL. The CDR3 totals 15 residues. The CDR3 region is CASSQDPQVNTEAFF. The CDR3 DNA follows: TGCGCCAGCAGCCAAGATCCCCAGGTTAACACTGAAGCTTTCTTT.

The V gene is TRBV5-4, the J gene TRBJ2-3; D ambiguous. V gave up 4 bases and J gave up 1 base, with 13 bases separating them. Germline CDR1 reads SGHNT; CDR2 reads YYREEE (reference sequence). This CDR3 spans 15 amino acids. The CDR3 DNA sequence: TGTGCCAGCAGCCATCCTAGTTCCCGCACAGATACGCAGTATTTT. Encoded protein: CASSHPSSRTDTQYF. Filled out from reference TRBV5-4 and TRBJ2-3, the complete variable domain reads ETGVTQSPTHLIKTRGQQVTLRCSSQSGHNTVSWYQQALGQGPQFIFQYYREEENGRGNFPPRFSGLQFPNYSSELNVNALELDDSALYLCASSHPSSRTDTQYFGPGTRLTVL.

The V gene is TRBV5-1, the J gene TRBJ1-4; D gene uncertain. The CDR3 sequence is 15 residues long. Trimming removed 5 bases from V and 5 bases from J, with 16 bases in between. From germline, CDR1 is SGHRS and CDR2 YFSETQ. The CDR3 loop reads CASRFGRAGNEKLFF. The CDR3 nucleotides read TGCGCCAGCAGATTCGGGCGGGCAGGAAATGAAAAACTGTTTTTT. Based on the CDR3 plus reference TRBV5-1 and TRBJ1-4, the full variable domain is KAGVTQTPRYLIKTRGQQVTLSCSPISGHRSVSWYQQTPGQGLQFLFEYFSETQRNKGNFPGRFSGRQFSNSRSEMNVSTLELGDSALYLCASRFGRAGNEKLFFGSGTQLSVL.

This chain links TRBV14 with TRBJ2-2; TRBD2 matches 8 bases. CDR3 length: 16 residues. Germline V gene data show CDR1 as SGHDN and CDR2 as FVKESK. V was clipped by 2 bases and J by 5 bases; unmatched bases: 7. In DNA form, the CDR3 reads TGTGCCAGCAGCCAATGGCGGGGGGCGCGTACCGGGGAGCTGTTTTTT. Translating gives CASSQWRGARTGELFF. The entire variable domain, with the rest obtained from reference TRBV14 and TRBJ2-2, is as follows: EAGVTQFPSHSVIEKGQTVTLRCDPISGHDNLYWYRRVMGKEIKFLLHFVKESKQDESGMPNNRFLAERTGGTYSTLKVQPAELEDSGVYFCASSQWRGARTGELFFGEGSRLTVL.

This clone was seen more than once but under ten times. CDR3 region: CASSLSSGVAEAFF. The CDR3 region has the DNA TGTGCCAGCAGCTTATCCTCAGGGGTAGCTGAAGCTTTCTTT. The chain combines TRBV7-3 with TRBJ1-1; a possible D gene is TRBD1 (6 bases). Germline V gene sequence: CDR1 SGHTA, CDR2 FQGTGA. With 2 bases removed from V and 6 bases from J, the gap between germline ends came to 13 bases. CDR3 length: 14 amino acids.

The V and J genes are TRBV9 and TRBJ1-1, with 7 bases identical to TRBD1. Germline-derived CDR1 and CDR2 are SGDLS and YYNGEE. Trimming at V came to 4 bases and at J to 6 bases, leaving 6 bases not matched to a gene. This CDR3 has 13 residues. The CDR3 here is CASSTTQGAEAFF. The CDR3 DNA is TGTGCCAGCAGCACAACGCAGGGGGCTGAAGCTTTCTTT.

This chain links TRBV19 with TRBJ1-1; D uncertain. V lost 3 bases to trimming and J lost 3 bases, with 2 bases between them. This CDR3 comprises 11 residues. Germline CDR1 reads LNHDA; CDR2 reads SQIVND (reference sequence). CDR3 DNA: TGTGCCAGTAGTATCTACACTGAAGCTTTCTTT. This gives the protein CASSIYTEAFF. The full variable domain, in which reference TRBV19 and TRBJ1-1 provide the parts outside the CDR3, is DGGITQSPKYLFRKEGQNVTLSCEQNLNHDAMYWYRQDPGQGLRLIYYSQIVNDFQKGDIAEGYSVSREKKESFPLTVTSAQKNPTAFYLCASSIYTEAFFGQGTRLTVV.